The next 20 T cell receptor beta chains were all read from a single sample in a study of regulatory T cells in long-lasting Graves disease. With iRepertoire HTBI primers and Arm-PCR of CDR3 regions, TCR beta libraries were built. MiXCR, applied by TCRdb to the multiplex PCR reads, yields one record per CDR3 protein. The sample carries hundreds of thousands of distinct CDR3 sequences, about 13% recorded once. Time point: newly diagnosed GD, antithyroid drugs for less than 3 months. PBMCs provided the RNA from which the TCR library was made. This sample also appeared in a second study, on T cells in Graves' hyperthyroidism and ophthalmopathy.

This specimen was peripheral blood mononuclear cells (PBMCs), taken at new diagnosis, from a patient treated with antithyroid drugs. The source of these receptors is a man aged 30-40 years with Graves disease.

V is TRBV3-1 and J is TRBJ1-1, with TRBD1 identical over 9 bases. The CDR3 covers 16 residues. Trimming at V came to 5 bases and at J to 3 bases, leaving 10 bases not matched to a gene. Germline loops: CDR1 LGHDT, CDR2 YNNKEL (reference sequence). The CDR3 loop is CASSKVPGQGHTEAFF. CDR3 sequence (DNA): TGTGCCAGCAGCAAAGTACCAGGACAGGGGCACACTGAAGCTTTCTTT.

This clonotype came up many times. The chain couples TRBV19 to TRBJ2-3, with 10 bases aligning to TRBD2. In germline, CDR1 is LNHDA, CDR2 SQIVND (reference sequence). This CDR3 contains 17 residues. V dropped 3 bases and J dropped 4; count of bases not matched to a gene: 10. The CDR3 bases are TGTGCCAGTAGTATCTCTCCTCTAGCGGGAGTAGCAGATACGCAGTATTTT. Its protein product is CASSISPLAGVADTQYF.

This clonotype came up many times. The J gene is TRBJ2-1, the V gene TRBV9, with TRBD2 matching over 8 bases. The CDR3 is 16 residues long. The germline CDR1 and CDR2 sequences are SGDLS and YYNGEE. The J segment lost 6 bases and the V segment lost 3 bases, leaving 11 bases of the junction unmatched. CDR3 protein: CASSALGGRTFNEQFF. The CDR3 DNA follows: TGTGCCAGCAGCGCCTTAGGCGGGAGGACATTCAATGAGCAGTTCTTC.

This clonotype was recorded many times. V is TRBV20-1 and J is TRBJ1-3; the D is unclear. V was cut by 3 bases and J by 5 bases, with 14 bases left in between. The germline CDR1 and CDR2 sequences are DFQATT and SNEGSKA (reference sequence). This CDR3 spans 14 amino acids. This chain's CDR3 is CSASKAGIRNTIYF. As DNA, the CDR3 is TGCAGTGCTAGTAAGGCGGGAATTAGAAACACCATATATTTT.

This clonotype was recorded many times. The chain joins TRBV10-3 to TRBJ2-7; 7 positions agree with TRBD2. The V gene end was trimmed by 0 bases and the J gene end by 4 bases; junction bases not matched to a gene: 12. From germline, CDR1 is ENHRY and CDR2 SYGVKD. CDR3 length: 17 residues. Here the CDR3 reads CAISESVLREGEYEQYF. The CDR3 nucleotides are TGTGCCATCAGTGAGTCAGTGCTCAGGGAGGGCGAGTACGAGCAGTACTTC.

This clonotype was seen many times. The chain uses TRBV2 and TRBJ2-1; 8 nucleotides line up with TRBD2. Germline CDR1 and CDR2: SNHLY and FYNNEI. V gave up 6 bases and J gave up 5 bases; unmatched junction bases: 15. The CDR3 contains 17 residues. The CDR3 sequence is CASRTPGLDIFHNEQFF. CDR3 nucleotide sequence: TGTGCCAGCAGGACCCCGGGACTAGACATTTTCCACAATGAGCAGTTCTTC.

This clonotype was seen repeatedly, ten times or more. The chain carries TRBV2 and TRBJ1-1; D remains ambiguous. The V end was cut by 1 base, the J end by 0 bases, with 3 bases between. Germline V lookup: CDR1 SNHLY, CDR2 FYNNEI. The CDR3 loop spans 13 amino acids. The CDR3: CASSEEVNTEAFF. The CDR3 DNA reads as TGTGCCAGCAGTGAAGAGGTGAACACTGAAGCTTTCTTT.

The V call is TRBV7-3, the J call TRBJ2-1; D unclear. CDR1 SGHTA and CDR2 FQGTGA come from the germline V gene. The V end lost 4 bases, the J end lost 10 bases, and 17 bases lay between the germline ends. The CDR3 runs to 14 residues. This CDR3 reads CASSSTDELGEQFF. The DNA of the CDR3 is TGTGCCAGCAGCTCCACCGACGAGCTGGGGGAGCAGTTCTTC. The full variable domain, completed using reference TRBV7-3 and TRBJ2-1, is GAGVSQTPSNKVTEKGKYVELRCDPISGHTALYWYRQSLGQGPEFLIYFQGTGAADDSGLPNDRFFAVRPEGSVSTLKIQRTERGDSAVYLCASSSTDELGEQFFGPGTRLTVL.

CDR3 protein: CASSVPSGGYNEQFF. The DNA of the CDR3 is TGTGCCAGCAGCGTTCCTAGCGGGGGGTACAATGAGCAGTTCTTC. The chain recombines TRBV9 with TRBJ2-1, with TRBD2 matching over 11 bases. The V gene's germline CDR1 is SGDLS and CDR2 YYNGEE. The length of the CDR3 is 15 residues. V was clipped by 2 bases and J by 4 bases; unmatched bases: 2.

The sample holds a few counts of this clonotype. The rearrangement links TRBV18 to TRBJ2-1, with D tentatively TRBD2 (6 bases). V was clipped by 1 base and J by 8 bases, with 18 bases between them. This CDR3 is 16 amino acids long. The germline CDR1 and CDR2 sequences are KGHSH and LQKENI. In DNA form, the CDR3 reads TGTGCCAGCTCACCACTGACTAGTCCCCCGTCCGATGAGCAGTTCTTC. Its protein product is CASSPLTSPPSDEQFF.

This clonotype has at least ten counts. The chain couples TRBV9 to TRBJ1-1; D ambiguous. CDR1 SGDLS and CDR2 YYNGEE come from the germline V gene. The CDR3 sequence is 13 residues long. Deletions cut 5 bases from V and 0 bases from J, with 8 bases between. CDR3 protein: CASSVELNTEAFF. The CDR3 region has the DNA TGTGCCAGCAGTGTGGAGTTGAACACTGAAGCTTTCTTT. Together with reference TRBV9 and TRBJ1-1, the CDR3 gives the full variable domain: DSGVTQTPKHLITATGQRVTLRCSPRSGDLSVYWYQQSLDQGLQFLIQYYNGEERAKGNILERFSAQQFPDLHSELNLSSLELGDSALYFCASSVELNTEAFFGQGTRLTVV.

This clonotype was seen only a few times. V is TRBV7-9 and J is TRBJ2-1; 8 positions agree with TRBD1. The length of the CDR3 is 10 residues. Per germline, CDR1 SEHNR and CDR2 FQNEAQ (reference sequence). The trim removed 6 bases at V and 14 bases at J, leaving 3 bases unmatched. CDR3 coding DNA: TGTGCCAGCAGTCGACAGGGGAAGTTCTTC. Translation: CASSRQGKFF.

As for this clonotype: Just one base apart from a much larger clone, this may be a read error. The chain combines TRBV11-2 with TRBJ1-2; possible D gene TRBD1, 5 bases. V was pared by 6 bases and J by 6 bases, with 14 bases between. Per germline, CDR1 SGHAT and CDR2 FQNNGV. The CDR3 is 13 residues long. DNA for the CDR3: TGTGCCAGCAGTTCTCGAGGGGACCATGGCTACACCTTC. Protein: CASSSRGDHGYTF.

This rearrangement joins TRBV27 to TRBJ2-7; either TRBD1 or TRBD2 may fit D (5 bases each). Trimming left V 5 bases short and J 2 bases short, with 19 bases between. The germline gives CDR1 MNHEY, CDR2 SMNVEV (reference sequence). This CDR3 is built from 16 residues. The chain's CDR3 is CASSPSGSRGTYEQYF. As DNA, the CDR3 is TGTGCCAGCAGTCCATCAGGGAGCCGGGGAACCTACGAGCAGTACTTC.

This clonotype was picked up many times. This chain joins TRBV5-1 and TRBJ2-7; unclear D gene. V dropped 0 bases and J dropped 5 bases, with 15 bases sitting between them. There are 15 residues in the CDR3. The germline V gene encodes CDR1 SGHRS and CDR2 YFSETQ. The CDR3: CASSLVLGRGDEQYF. For the CDR3, the DNA is TGCGCCAGCAGCTTGGTTCTGGGCCGAGGCGACGAGCAGTACTTC.

The chain joins TRBV4-1 to TRBJ2-7; 11 bases agree with TRBD2. Germline-derived CDR1 and CDR2 are MGHRA and YSYEKL. The CDR3 contains 16 residues. Trimming removed 1 base from V and 6 bases from J; junction bases left unmatched: 8. CDR3 loop: CASSQGLAGFLSEQYF. CDR3 nucleotides: TGCGCCAGCAGCCAAGGACTAGCGGGATTTCTCTCCGAGCAGTACTTC.

This clonotype occurred a few times. The J gene is TRBJ2-1, the V gene TRBV19; perhaps D is TRBD1 or TRBD2 (5 bases each). The CDR3 extends over 15 amino acids. CDR1 is LNHDA, CDR2 SQIVND, per germline (reference sequence). The germline V and J ends were trimmed by 5 bases and 4 bases, with 15 bases remaining between them. In DNA, the CDR3 is TGTGCCAGTAGTCGAACCGGGACGGTTTACAATGAGCAGTTCTTC. It codes for CASSRTGTVYNEQFF.

This clonotype was detected many times. This chain connects TRBV12-3 or TRBV12-4 to TRBJ1-2, with 7 positions matching TRBD1. This CDR3 comprises 15 residues. The V and J ends lost 3 bases and 4 bases, in that order; junction bases with no gene match: 8. The CDR3 DNA reads TGTGCCAGCAGTTTTGAGGGGAGGGGGCTCTATGGCTACACCTTC. Amino acid sequence: CASSFEGRGLYGYTF.

This clonotype showed up just a few times. The chain employs TRBV27 and TRBJ1-5, with D uncertain. Per germline, CDR1 MNHEY and CDR2 SMNVEV (reference sequence). V lost 3 bases, J lost 5 bases, and 11 bases lay in between. The CDR3 spans 14 residues. CDR3 region: CASSFEGTHQPQHF. CDR3 nucleotides: TGTGCCAGCAGTTTTGAGGGAACCCATCAGCCCCAGCATTTT.

This clonotype came up many times. The chain joins TRBV5-6 to TRBJ1-2, with D unclear. Trimming cost V 1 base and J 9 bases, with 10 bases left between them. CDR3 size: 12 residues. CDR1 and CDR2 from the germline V gene are SGHDT and YYEEEE. CDR3 region: CASSLKSGSYTF. DNA for the CDR3: TGTGCCAGCAGCTTGAAATCCGGCAGCTACACCTTC.